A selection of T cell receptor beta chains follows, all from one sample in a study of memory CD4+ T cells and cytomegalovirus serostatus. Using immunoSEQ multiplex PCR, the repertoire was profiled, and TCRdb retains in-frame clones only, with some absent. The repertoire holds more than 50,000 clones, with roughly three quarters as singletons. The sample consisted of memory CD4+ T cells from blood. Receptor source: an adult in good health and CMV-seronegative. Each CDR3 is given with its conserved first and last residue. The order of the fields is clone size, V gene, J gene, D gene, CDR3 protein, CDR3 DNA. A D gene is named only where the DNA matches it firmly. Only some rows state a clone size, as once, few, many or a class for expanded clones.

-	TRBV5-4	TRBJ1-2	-	CASSPTGDMSYTF	TGTGCCAGCAGCCCGACAGGTGATATGAGCTACACCTTC
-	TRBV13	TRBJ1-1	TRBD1	CASSLGSGGSMNTEAFF	TGTGCCAGCAGCTTAGGGTCAGGGGGCAGTATGAACACTGAAGCTTTCTTT
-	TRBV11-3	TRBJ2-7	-	CASSLDRGAYEQYF	TGTGCCAGCAGCTTAGATCGAGGGGCCTACGAGCAGTACTTC
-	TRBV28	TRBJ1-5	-	CATEIKWAQHF	TGTGCCACCGAAATCAAATGGGCCCAGCATTTT
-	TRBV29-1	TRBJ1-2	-	CSVESPGTDLYYGYTF	TGCAGCGTTGAAAGTCCTGGGACGGATCTATACTATGGCTACACCTTC
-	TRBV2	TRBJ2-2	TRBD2	CASTGTNPGELFF	TGTGCCAGCACCGGGACTAACCCCGGGGAGCTGTTTTTT
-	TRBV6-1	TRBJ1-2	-	CASSEVWSSYGYTF	TGTGCCAGCAGTGAAGTCTGGTCCTCCTATGGCTACACCTTC
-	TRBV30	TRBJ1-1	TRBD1	CAWDTGGLHLNTEAFF	TGTGCCTGGGATACAGGGGGCCTCCATTTGAACACTGAAGCTTTCTTT
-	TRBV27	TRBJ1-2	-	CASRGLMSYGYTF	TGTGCCAGCAGGGGGCTAATGTCTTATGGCTACACCTTC
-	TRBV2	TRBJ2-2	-	CASSEYGSGRELFF	TGTGCCAGCAGTGAATACGGGAGTGGGCGGGAGCTGTTTTTT
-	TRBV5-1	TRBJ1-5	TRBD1	CASSWTGESNQPQHF	TGCGCCAGCAGCTGGACAGGGGAGAGCAATCAGCCCCAGCATTTT
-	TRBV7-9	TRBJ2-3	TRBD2	CASSSTSGGRFSTDTQYF	TGTGCCAGCAGCTCGACTAGCGGGGGCCGGTTTAGCACAGATACGCAGTATTTT
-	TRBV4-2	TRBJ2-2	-	CASSQEGSGLTGELFF	TGTGCCAGCAGCCAAGAAGGGTCAGGGTTGACCGGGGAGCTGTTTTTT
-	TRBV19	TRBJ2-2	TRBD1	CASKPTGTGGPNTGELFF	TGTGCCAGTAAACCCACCGGGACAGGGGGCCCGAACACCGGGGAGCTGTTTTTT
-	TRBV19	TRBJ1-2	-	CASSRKLYGYTF	TGTGCCAGTAGCCGGAAACTCTATGGCTACACCTTC
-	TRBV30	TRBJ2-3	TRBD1	CAWSPRDRDTQYF	TGTGCCTGGAGTCCCCGGGACAGGGATACGCAGTATTTT
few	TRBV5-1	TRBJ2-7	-	CASAGRSSYEQYF	TGCGCCAGCGCCGGAAGGAGCTCCTACGAGCAGTACTTC
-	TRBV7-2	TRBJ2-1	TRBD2	CASSLMAASGGDEQFF	TGTGCCAGCAGCTTAATGGCGGCTAGCGGGGGGGATGAGCAGTTCTTC
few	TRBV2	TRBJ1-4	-	CASSGGGGKLFF	TGTGCCAGCAGTGGGGGGGGCGGAAAACTGTTTTTT
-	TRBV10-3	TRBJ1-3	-	CAISDQGGNTIYF	TGTGCCATCAGCGACCAGGGTGGAAACACCATATATTTT
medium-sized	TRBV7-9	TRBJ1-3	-	CASSFLANTIYF	TGTGCCAGCAGCTTCTTGGCCAACACCATATATTTT
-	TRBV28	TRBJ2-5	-	CASSRQQETQYF	TGTGCCAGCTCTCGACAGCAAGAGACCCAGTACTTC
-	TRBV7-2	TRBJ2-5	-	CASSPLSGQGEETQYF	TGTGCCAGCAGCCCCCTCTCGGGGCAGGGAGAAGAGACCCAGTACTTC
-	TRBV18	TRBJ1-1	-	CASSPPKSEAFF	TGTGCCAGCTCACCACCGAAAAGTGAAGCTTTCTTT
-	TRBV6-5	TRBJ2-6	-	CASSLGWGSGANVLTF	TGTGCCAGCAGTTTAGGGTGGGGATCTGGGGCCAACGTCCTGACTTTC
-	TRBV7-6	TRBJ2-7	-	CASSRMARGSEQYF	TGTGCCAGCAGCAGAATGGCCAGGGGATCCGAGCAGTACTTC
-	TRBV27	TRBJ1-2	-	CASSFRDGLGYTF	TGTGCCAGCTCCTTTAGGGACGGCCTTGGCTACACCTTC
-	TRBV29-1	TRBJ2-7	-	CSVGAGPYEQYF	TGCAGCGTGGGGGCAGGCCCTTACGAGCAGTACTTC
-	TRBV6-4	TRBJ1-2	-	CASSDWGMGGYTF	TGTGCCAGCAGTGATTGGGGCATGGGAGGCTACACCTTC
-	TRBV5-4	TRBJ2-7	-	CASSLFGGGTEYF	-
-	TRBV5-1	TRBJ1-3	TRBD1	CASSFGTGEGNTIYF	TGCGCCAGCAGCTTTGGGACAGGGGAAGGAAACACCATATATTTT
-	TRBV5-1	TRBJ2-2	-	CASSAGTSNTGELFF	TGCGCCAGCAGCGCCGGGACATCGAACACCGGGGAGCTGTTTTTT
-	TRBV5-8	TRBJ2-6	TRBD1	CASSLHGQAISGANVLTF	TGTGCCAGCAGCTTACATGGACAGGCGATCTCTGGGGCCAACGTCCTGACTTTC
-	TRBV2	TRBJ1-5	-	CASSETAGVNQPQHF	TGTGCCAGCAGTGAAACTGCAGGTGTCAATCAGCCCCAGCATTTT
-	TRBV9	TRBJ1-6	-	CASSGGRGVSPLHF	TGTGCCAGCAGCGGGGGCAGGGGTGTATCACCCCTCCACTTT
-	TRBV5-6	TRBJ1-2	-	CASSLAAYGYTF	TGTGCCAGCAGCTTGGCCGCTTATGGCTACACCTTC
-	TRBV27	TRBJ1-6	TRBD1	CASSPYRGISYSPLHF	TGTGCCAGCAGTCCCTACAGGGGTATCAGTTATTCACCCCTCCACTTT
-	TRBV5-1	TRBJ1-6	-	CASSPEGGISSPLHF	TGCGCCAGCAGCCCGGAGGGGGGGATCAGTTCACCCCTCCACTTT
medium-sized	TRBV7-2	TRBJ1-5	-	CATEPGGASNQPQHF	TGTGCCACCGAACCGGGGGGGGCTAGCAATCAGCCCCAGCATTTT
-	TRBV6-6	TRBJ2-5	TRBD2	CAIFGGEKQETQYF	TGTGCCATTTTTGGGGGGGAGAAACAAGAGACCCAGTACTTC
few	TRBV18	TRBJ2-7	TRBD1	CASSPQSGGSYEQYF	TGTGCCAGCTCACCACAGTCAGGGGGTTCCTACGAGCAGTACTTC
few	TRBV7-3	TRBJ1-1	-	CASRMTPNTEAFF	TGTGCCAGCAGGATGACACCGAACACTGAAGCTTTCTTT
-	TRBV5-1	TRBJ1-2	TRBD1	CASSQPTRQGVHGYTF	TGCGCCAGCAGCCAACCTACCCGACAGGGGGTACATGGCTACACCTTC
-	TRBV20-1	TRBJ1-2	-	CSATDNYGYTF	TGCAGTGCTACAGATAACTATGGCTACACCTTC
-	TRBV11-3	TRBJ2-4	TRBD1	CASSLGGQGKNIQYF	TGTGCCAGCAGCTTGGGGGGACAGGGCAAAAACATTCAGTACTTC
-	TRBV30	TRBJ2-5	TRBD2	CAWRSGEAGETQYF	TGTGCCTGGAGAAGCGGGGAGGCTGGGGAGACCCAGTACTTC
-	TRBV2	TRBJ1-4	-	CASSGSSEKLFF	TGTGCCAGCAGTGGTTCCTCGGAAAAACTGTTTTTT
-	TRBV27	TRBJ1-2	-	CASRWGEAYGYTF	TGTGCCAGCAGATGGGGCGAGGCCTATGGCTACACCTTC
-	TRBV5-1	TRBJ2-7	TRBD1	CASSTGGARYEQYF	TGCGCCAGCAGTACAGGGGGCGCTCGCTACGAGCAGTACTTC
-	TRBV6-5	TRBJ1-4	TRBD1	CASSRNRGSSEKLFF	TGTGCCAGCAGTCGTAACAGGGGCAGTTCCGAAAAACTGTTTTTT
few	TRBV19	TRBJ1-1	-	CASRSGANTEAFF	TGTGCCAGTAGGTCGGGAGCGAACACTGAAGCTTTCTTT
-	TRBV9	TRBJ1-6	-	CASSPTNSGNSPLHF	TGTGCCAGCAGCCCCACCAACTCGGGTAATTCACCCCTCCACTTT
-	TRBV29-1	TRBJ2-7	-	CSVLVRGEQYF	TGCAGCGTACTCGTGAGGGGAGAGCAGTACTTC
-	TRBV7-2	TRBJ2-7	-	CASSPSGTVYEQYF	TGTGCCAGCAGCCCCAGCGGGACAGTATACGAGCAGTACTTC
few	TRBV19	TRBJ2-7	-	CASSIDRGAYEQYF	TGTGCCAGTAGTATAGATCGAGGGGCCTACGAGCAGTACTTC
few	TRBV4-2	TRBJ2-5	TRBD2	CASSPGTSGAFEETQYF	TGTGCCAGCAGCCCAGGGACTAGCGGGGCCTTCGAAGAGACCCAGTACTTC
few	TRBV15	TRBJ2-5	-	CATSREAVSSQETQYF	TGTGCCACCAGCAGAGAGGCAGTGTCTTCCCAAGAGACCCAGTACTTC
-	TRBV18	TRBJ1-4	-	CASSSNEKLFF	TGTGCCAGCTCGTCGAATGAAAAACTGTTTTTT
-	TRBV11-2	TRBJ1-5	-	CASSPSGGYGNQPQHF	TGTGCCAGCAGCCCGAGTGGGGGGTATGGCAATCAGCCCCAGCATTTT
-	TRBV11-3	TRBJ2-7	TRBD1	CASSNPTTGHEQYF	TGTGCCAGCAGTAACCCAACGACAGGGCACGAGCAGTACTTC